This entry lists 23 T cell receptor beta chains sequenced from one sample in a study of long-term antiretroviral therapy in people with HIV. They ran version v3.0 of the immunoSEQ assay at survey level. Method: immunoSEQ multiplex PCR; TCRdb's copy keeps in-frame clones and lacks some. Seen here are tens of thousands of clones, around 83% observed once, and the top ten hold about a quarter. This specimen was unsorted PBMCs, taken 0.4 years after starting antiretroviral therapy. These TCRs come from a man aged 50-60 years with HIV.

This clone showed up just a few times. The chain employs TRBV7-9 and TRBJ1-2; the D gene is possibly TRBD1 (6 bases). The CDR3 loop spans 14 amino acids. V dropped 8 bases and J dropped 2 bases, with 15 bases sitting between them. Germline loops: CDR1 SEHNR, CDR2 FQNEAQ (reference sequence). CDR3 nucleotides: TGTGCCAGCTTAGCCACCGGGACAAACTATGGCTACACCTTC. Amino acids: CASLATGTNYGYTF.

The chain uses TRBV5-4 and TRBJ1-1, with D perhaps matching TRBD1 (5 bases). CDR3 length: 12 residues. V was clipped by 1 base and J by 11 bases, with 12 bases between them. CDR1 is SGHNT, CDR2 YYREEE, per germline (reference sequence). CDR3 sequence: CASSLSGGMAFF. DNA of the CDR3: TGTGCCAGCAGCTTGTCGGGGGGAATGGCTTTCTTT.

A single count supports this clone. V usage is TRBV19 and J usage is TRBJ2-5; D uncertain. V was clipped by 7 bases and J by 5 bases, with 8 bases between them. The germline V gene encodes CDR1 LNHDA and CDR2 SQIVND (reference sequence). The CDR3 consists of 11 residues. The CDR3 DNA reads TGTGCCAGTACTGTGGGTGAGACCCAGTACTTC. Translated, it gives CASTVGETQYF.

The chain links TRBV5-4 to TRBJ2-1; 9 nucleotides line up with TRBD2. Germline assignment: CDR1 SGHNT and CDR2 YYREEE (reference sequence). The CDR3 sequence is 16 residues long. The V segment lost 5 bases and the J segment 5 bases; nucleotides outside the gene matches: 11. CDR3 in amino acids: CASRRTSDASDNEQFF. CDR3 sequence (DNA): TGTGCCAGCAGACGGACTAGCGACGCGTCGGACAATGAGCAGTTCTTC.

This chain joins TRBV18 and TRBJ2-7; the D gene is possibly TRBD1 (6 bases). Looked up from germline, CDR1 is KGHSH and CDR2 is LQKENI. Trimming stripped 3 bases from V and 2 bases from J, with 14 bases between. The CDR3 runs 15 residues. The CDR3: CASSPSGTPTYEQYF. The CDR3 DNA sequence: TGTGCCAGCTCACCTTCCGGGACACCAACCTACGAGCAGTACTTC.

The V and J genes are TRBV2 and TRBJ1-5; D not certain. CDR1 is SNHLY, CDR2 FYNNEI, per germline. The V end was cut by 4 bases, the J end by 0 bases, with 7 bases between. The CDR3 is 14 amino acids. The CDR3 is CASSAQLSNQPQHF. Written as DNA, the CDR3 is TGTGCCAGCAGTGCGCAGCTTAGCAATCAGCCCCAGCATTTT.

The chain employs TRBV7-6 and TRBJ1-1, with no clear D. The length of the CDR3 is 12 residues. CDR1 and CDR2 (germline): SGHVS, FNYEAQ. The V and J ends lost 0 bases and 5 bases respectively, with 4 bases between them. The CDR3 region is CASSLAGTEAFF. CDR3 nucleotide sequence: TGTGCCAGCAGCTTAGCGGGTACTGAAGCTTTCTTT. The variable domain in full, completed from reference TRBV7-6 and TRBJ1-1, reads GAGVSQSPRYKVTKRGQDVALRCDPISGHVSLYWYRQALGQGPEFLTYFNYEAQQDKSGLPNDRFSAERPEGSISTLTIQRTEQRDSAMYRCASSLAGTEAFFGQGTRLTVV.

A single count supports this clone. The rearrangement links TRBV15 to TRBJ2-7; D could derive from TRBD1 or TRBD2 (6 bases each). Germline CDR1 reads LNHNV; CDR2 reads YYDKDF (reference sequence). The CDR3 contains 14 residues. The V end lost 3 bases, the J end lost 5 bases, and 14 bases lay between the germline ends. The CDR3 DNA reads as TGTGCCACCAGCAGCTTCGGAGGGGGGAACGAGCAGTACTTC. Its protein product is CATSSFGGGNEQYF.

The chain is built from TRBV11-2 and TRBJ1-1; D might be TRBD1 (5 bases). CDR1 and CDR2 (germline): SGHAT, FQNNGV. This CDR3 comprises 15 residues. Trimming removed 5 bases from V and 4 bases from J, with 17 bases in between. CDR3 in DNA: TGTGCCAGCAGCCCAGGCCGGGGGTCGGGCACTGAAGCTTTCTTT. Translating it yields CASSPGRGSGTEAFF.

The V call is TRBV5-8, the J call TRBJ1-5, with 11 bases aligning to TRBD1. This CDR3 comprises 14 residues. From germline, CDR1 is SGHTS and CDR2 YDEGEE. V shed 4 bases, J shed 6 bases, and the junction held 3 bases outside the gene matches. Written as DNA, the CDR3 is TGTGCCAGCAGCCTCGGACAGGGGGCTCAGCCCCAGCATTTT. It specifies CASSLGQGAQPQHF.

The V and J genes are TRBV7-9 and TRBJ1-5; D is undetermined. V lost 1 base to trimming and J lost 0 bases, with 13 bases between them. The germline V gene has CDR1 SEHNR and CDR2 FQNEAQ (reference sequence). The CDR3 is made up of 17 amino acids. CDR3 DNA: TGTGCCAGCAGCTTAGGAGGCCAACTCTATAGCAATCAGCCCCAGCATTTT. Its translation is CASSLGGQLYSNQPQHF.

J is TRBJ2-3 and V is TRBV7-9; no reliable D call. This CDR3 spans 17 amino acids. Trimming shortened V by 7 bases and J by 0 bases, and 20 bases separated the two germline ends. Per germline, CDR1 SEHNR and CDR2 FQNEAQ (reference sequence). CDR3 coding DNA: TGTGCCAGCAAAGATCCACTTGGGATTTCTAGCACAGATACGCAGTATTTT. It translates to CASKDPLGISSTDTQYF. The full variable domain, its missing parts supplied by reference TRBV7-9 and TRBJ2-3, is DTGVSQNPRHKITKRGQNVTFRCDPISEHNRLYWYRQTLGQGPEFLTYFQNEAQLEKSRLLSDRFSAERPKGSFSTLEIQRTEQGDSAMYLCASKDPLGISSTDTQYFGPGTRLTVL.

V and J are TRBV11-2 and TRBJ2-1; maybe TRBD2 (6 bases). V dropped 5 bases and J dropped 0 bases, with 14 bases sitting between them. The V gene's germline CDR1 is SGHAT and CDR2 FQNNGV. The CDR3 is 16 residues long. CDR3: CASSPTSVSSYNEQFF. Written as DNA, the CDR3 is TGTGCCAGCAGCCCGACTAGTGTGAGCTCCTACAATGAGCAGTTCTTC.

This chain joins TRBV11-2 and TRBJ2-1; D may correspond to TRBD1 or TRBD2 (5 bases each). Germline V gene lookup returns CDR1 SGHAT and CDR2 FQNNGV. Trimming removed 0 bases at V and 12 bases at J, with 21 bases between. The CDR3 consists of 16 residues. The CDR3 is CASSLEGVIETSGQFF. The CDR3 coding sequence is TGTGCCAGCAGCTTAGAGGGGGTTATTGAGACATCCGGGCAGTTCTTC.

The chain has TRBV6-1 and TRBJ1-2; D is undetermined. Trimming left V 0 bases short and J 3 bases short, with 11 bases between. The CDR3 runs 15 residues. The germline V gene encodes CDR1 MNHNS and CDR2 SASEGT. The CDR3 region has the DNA TGTGCCAGCAGTGAAGCCGTTGGCGGATACTATGGCTACACCTTC. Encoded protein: CASSEAVGGYYGYTF.

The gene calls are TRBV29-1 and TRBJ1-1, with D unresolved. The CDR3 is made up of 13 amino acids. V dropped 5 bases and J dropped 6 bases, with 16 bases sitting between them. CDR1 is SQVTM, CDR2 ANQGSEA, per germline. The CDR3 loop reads CSVRNGLGPEAFF. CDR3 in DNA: TGCAGCGTTAGGAACGGCCTAGGCCCTGAAGCTTTCTTT.

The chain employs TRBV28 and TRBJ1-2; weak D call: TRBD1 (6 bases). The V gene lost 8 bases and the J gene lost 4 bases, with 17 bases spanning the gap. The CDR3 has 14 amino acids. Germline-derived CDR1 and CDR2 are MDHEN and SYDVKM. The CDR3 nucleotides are TGTGCCAGCCATTCTTTAGACAGGCTCTATGGCTACACCTTC. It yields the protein CASHSLDRLYGYTF.

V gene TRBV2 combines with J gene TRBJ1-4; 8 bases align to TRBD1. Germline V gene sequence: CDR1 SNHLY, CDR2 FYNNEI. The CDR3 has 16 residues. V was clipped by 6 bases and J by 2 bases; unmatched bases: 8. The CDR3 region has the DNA TGTGCCAGCAGGAGGCAGGGGGCAATTACTAATGAAAAACTGTTTTTT. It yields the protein CASRRQGAITNEKLFF.

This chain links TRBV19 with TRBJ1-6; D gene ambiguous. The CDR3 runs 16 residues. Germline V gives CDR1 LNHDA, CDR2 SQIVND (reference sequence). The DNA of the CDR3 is TGTGGAAGCGGCCCTTTCGGGGTATCCTATAATTCACCCCTCCACTTT. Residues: CGSGPFGVSYNSPLHF.

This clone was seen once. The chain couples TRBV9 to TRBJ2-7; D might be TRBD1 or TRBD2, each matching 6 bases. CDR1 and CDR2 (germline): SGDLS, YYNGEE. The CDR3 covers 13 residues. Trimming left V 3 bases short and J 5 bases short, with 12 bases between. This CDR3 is CASSDGGGHEQYF. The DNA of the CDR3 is TGTGCCAGCAGCGACGGGGGCGGCCACGAGCAGTACTTC.

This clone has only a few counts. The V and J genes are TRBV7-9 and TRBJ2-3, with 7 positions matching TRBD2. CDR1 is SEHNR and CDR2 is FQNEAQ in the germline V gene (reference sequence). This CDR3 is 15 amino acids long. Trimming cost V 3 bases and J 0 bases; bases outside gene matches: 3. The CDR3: CASSFLAGSTDTQYF. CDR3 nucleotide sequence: TGTGCCAGCAGCTTTTTAGCGGGTAGCACAGATACGCAGTATTTT. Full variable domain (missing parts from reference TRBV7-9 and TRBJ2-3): DTGVSQNPRHKITKRGQNVTFRCDPISEHNRLYWYRQTLGQGPEFLTYFQNEAQLEKSRLLSDRFSAERPKGSFSTLEIQRTEQGDSAMYLCASSFLAGSTDTQYFGPGTRLTVL.

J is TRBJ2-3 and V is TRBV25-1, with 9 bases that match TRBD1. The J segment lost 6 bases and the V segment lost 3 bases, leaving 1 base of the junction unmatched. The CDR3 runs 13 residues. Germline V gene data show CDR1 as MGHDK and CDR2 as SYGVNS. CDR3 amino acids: CASSETGGDTQYF. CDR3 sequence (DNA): TGTGCCAGCAGTGAGACAGGGGGGGATACGCAGTATTTT.

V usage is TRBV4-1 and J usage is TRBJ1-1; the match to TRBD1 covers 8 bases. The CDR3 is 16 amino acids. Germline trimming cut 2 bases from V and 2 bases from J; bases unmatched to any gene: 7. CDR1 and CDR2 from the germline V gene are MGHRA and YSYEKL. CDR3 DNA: TGCGCCAGCAGCCAAATCATGGACAGGGCTAACACTGAAGCTTTCTTT. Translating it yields CASSQIMDRANTEAFF.